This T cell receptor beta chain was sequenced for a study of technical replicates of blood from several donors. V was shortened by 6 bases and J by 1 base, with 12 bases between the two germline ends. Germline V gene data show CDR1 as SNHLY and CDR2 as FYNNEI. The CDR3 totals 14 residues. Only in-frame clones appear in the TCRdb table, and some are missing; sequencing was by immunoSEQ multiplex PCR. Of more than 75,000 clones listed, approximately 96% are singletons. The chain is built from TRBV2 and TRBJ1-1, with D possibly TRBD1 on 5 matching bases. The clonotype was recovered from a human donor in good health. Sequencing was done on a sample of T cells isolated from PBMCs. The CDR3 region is CASRTGGTNTEAFF. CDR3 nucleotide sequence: TGTGCCAGCAGGACCGGGGGGACGAACACTGAAGCTTTCTTT. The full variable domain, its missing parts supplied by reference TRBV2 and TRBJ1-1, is EPEVTQTPSHQVTQMGQEVILRCVPISNHLYFYWYRQILGQKVEFLVSFYNNEISEKSEIFDDQFSVERPDGSNFTLKIRSTKLEDSAMYFCASRTGGTNTEAFFGQGTRLTVV.